This paragraph reports one T cell receptor beta chain. Its specificity is unknown. RNA, at roughly 0.5 to 1 ug, was reverse transcribed with random hexamers. An immunoSEQ multiplex PCR generated amplified TCR beta CDR3 products spanning 54 Vbeta and 13 Jbeta. TCRdb reanalysed the immunoSEQ multiplex PCR reads using MiXCR and keeps one entry per CDR3 protein. The sample contains about 83,000 distinct CDR3 sequences, approximately 96% of which appear only once. The data stem from a study of CD8 T cells in Susac syndrome. Looking at the study overall: When blood was collected, patients with Susac syndrome were therapy-naive, were taking corticosteroids, or were receiving intravenous immunoglobulin alone.

Study-wide results and caveats: Across the total CD8+ repertoires, sixteen Susac-specific public clones were found. The CD8+ TEMRA repertoires yielded about 5 such clones.

The authors negatively isolated CD8+ and CD4+ T cells and FACS-enriched TEMRA cells. This CDR3 spans 15 amino acids. Germline V lookup: CDR1 SGHRS, CDR2 YFSETQ. V gave up 0 bases and J gave up 10 bases, with 17 bases separating them. The chain recombines TRBV5-1 with TRBJ2-1; D gene uncertain. The receptor's source is a human donor with Susac syndrome. The source material was CD8+ T cells from PBMCs. The CDR3: CASSLVPEGFGEQFF. The CDR3 DNA follows: TGCGCCAGCAGCTTGGTTCCTGAAGGCTTCGGAGAGCAGTTCTTC.